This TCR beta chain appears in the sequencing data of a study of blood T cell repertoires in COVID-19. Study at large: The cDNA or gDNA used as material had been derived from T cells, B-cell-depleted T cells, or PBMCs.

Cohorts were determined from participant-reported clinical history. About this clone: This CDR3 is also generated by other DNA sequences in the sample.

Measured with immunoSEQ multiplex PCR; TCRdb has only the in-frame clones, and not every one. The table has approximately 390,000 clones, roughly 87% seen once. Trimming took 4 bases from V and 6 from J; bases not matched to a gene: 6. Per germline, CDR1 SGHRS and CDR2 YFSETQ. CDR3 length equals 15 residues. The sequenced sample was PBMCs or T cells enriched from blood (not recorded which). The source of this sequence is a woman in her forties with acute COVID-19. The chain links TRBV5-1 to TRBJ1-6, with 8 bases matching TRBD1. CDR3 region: CASSLGQGFNSPLHF. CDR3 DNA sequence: TGCGCCAGCAGCCTCGGACAGGGCTTTAATTCACCCCTCCACTTT.